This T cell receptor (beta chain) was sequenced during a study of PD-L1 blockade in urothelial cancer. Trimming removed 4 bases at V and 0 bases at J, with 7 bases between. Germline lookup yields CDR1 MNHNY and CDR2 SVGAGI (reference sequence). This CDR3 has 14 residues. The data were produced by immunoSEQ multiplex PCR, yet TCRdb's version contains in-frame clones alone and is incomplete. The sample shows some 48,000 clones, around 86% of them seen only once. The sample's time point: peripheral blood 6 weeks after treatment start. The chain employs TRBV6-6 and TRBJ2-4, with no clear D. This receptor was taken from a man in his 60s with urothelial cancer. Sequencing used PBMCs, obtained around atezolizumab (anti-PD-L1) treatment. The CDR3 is CASSLGPAKNIQYF. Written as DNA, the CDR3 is TGTGCCAGCAGTTTGGGCCCAGCCAAAAACATTCAGTACTTC.